This entry lists 22 T cell receptor beta chains sequenced from one sample in a study of blood T cell repertoires in COVID-19 (dated by TCRdb to 2018 to 2021). The library was prepared using the immunoSEQ multiplex PCR assay. TCRdb limited this immuneACCESS table to in-frame rearrangements with V and J called. A share of clones is missing; checked studies link under half to unresolved V genes, and the rest is unexplained. For this sample there are tens of thousands of clones; roughly 90% appear just once. The leading ten clones occupy 16% of the sample. The sequenced sample was peripheral blood. These receptors were collected from a woman over 75 with active or convalescent COVID-19.

This chain connects TRBV10-3 to TRBJ1-1, with D perhaps matching TRBD1 (5 bases). The ends were cut back, 5 bases at V and 1 base at J, with 11 bases in the middle. The length of the CDR3 is 14 residues. CDR1 is ENHRY, CDR2 SYGVKD, per germline. The CDR3 is CAISKPGQNTEAFF. As DNA, the CDR3 is TGTGCCATCAGTAAACCAGGACAGAACACTGAAGCTTTCTTT.

This chain links TRBV9 with TRBJ2-1; 12 bases line up with TRBD2. The CDR3 runs 22 residues. Germline V gene lookup returns CDR1 SGDLS and CDR2 YYNGEE. V dropped 3 bases and J dropped 2; count of bases not matched to a gene: 21. The CDR3 loop reads CASSGQTSGGVARPKTYNEQFF. CDR3 in DNA: TGTGCCAGCAGCGGCCAGACTAGCGGGGGAGTTGCCAGACCGAAGACCTACAATGAGCAGTTCTTC.

The chain is built from TRBV15 and TRBJ1-5; D uncertain. This CDR3 is 14 amino acids long. CDR1 is LNHNV, CDR2 YYDKDF, per germline (reference sequence). Trimming cost V 0 bases and J 7 bases, with 10 bases left between them. The DNA of the CDR3 is TGTGCCACCAGCAGAGATCTCGGGGAGCAGCCCCAGCATTTT. As protein: CATSRDLGEQPQHF.

The chain recombines TRBV6-5 with TRBJ1-5; perhaps TRBD1 as D (6 bases). Per germline, CDR1 MNHEY and CDR2 SVGAGI. The CDR3 length is 13 residues. Deletions cut 7 bases from V and 4 bases from J, with 11 bases between. The DNA of the CDR3 is TGTGCCAGCAATCCTCAGGGGAATCAGCCCCAGCATTTT. Amino acid sequence: CASNPQGNQPQHF.

This clone was found a few times. The genes are TRBV2 and TRBJ1-5; 9 bases are shared with TRBD1. The junction had 8 bases not matched to a gene; V was cut back by 7 bases and J by 7 bases. This CDR3 comprises 14 residues. Germline loops: CDR1 SNHLY, CDR2 FYNNEI. CDR3 protein: CASTEGQGIQPQHF. The CDR3 DNA sequence: TGTGCCAGCACCGAGGGACAGGGTATACAGCCCCAGCATTTT.

V gene TRBV7-2 combines with J gene TRBJ1-3; 9 bases map to TRBD1. The CDR3 consists of 14 residues. Trimming cost V 5 bases and J 2 bases; bases outside gene matches: 1. Per the germline V gene, CDR1 is SGHTA and CDR2 is FQGNSA. CDR3 nucleotide sequence: TGTGCCAGCAGCCGGGACAGGGCTGGAAACACCATATATTTT. It is translated as CASSRDRAGNTIYF.

The rearrangement uses TRBV28 and TRBJ1-6; D unclear. Per the germline V gene, CDR1 is MDHEN and CDR2 is SYDVKM. V was pared by 0 bases and J by 0 bases, with 6 bases between. The CDR3 extends over 16 amino acids. The CDR3 coding sequence is TGTGCCAGCAGTTTATGGCCAGTCTCCTATAATTCACCCCTCCACTTT. This sequence encodes CASSLWPVSYNSPLHF.

The rearrangement links TRBV9 to TRBJ1-3; TRBD1 might be the D (5 bases). Deletions cut 4 bases from V and 3 bases from J, with 20 bases between. Germline V CDR1 and CDR2: SGDLS, YYNGEE. This CDR3 is 17 amino acids long. CDR3 amino acids: CASSPDAGGKLGNTIYF. The CDR3 nucleotides read TGTGCCAGCAGCCCCGACGCCGGGGGGAAGCTTGGAAACACCATATATTTT.

CDR3 nucleotides: TGTGCCAGCAGCGGGGACAGGGGGGCCTATGGCTACACCTTC. Protein: CASSGDRGAYGYTF. The rearrangement links TRBV7-9 to TRBJ1-2; 11 nucleotides agree with TRBD1. CDR1 and CDR2 (germline): SEHNR, FQNEAQ (reference sequence). J gave up 4 bases and V 5 bases, and 3 bases lay outside the gene matches. The CDR3 has 14 amino acids.

J is TRBJ1-3 and V is TRBV9, with D hard to call. V lost 0 bases, J lost 0 bases, and 7 bases lay in between. The CDR3 has 15 residues. Germline CDR1 is SGDLS and CDR2 is YYNGEE. As DNA, the CDR3 is TGTGCCAGCAGCGTAGACCCCAGCTCTGGAAACACCATATATTTT. Encoded protein: CASSVDPSSGNTIYF.

J is TRBJ1-4 and V is TRBV21-1; the DNA was not compared with TRBD1, the D call given in the table. TRBV21-1 is assigned pseudogene status. This CDR3 has 18 residues. Written as DNA, the CDR3 is TGTGCCAGCAGCAACTATTTGGACAGGGGGCCAACTAATGAAAAACTGTTTTTT. Protein: CASSNYLDRGPTNEKLFF.

V and J are TRBV6-6 and TRBJ2-3; 13 nucleotides agree with TRBD2. CDR1 MNHNY and CDR2 SVGAGI come from the germline V gene (reference sequence). The CDR3 spans 14 residues. Trimming removed 7 bases from V and 3 bases from J; junction bases left unmatched: 1. The CDR3 DNA reads TGTGCCAGCAAGACTAGCGGGGGGACAGATACGCAGTATTTT. It encodes CASKTSGGTDTQYF.

The chain links TRBV5-1 to TRBJ2-5, with 7 nucleotides matching TRBD1. Germline assignment: CDR1 SGHRS and CDR2 YFSETQ. The CDR3 sequence is 16 residues long. The V and J ends lost 4 bases and 0 bases, in that order; junction bases with no gene match: 9. In DNA, the CDR3 is TGCGCCAGCAGCCATAATCTACAGGGGTACCAAGAGACCCAGTACTTC. Protein product: CASSHNLQGYQETQYF.

J is TRBJ2-7 and V is TRBV7-2; D unresolved. Between the trimmed V and J ends, which lost 0 bases and 6 bases, there was a span of 6 bases. Germline CDR1 and CDR2: SGHTA and FQGNSA. This CDR3 is built from 12 residues. The chain's CDR3 is CASSLASGEQYF. CDR3 DNA: TGTGCCAGCAGCTTAGCATCGGGCGAGCAGTACTTC.

The chain is built from TRBV6-2 or TRBV6-3 and TRBJ2-2; 8 bases are a match to TRBD2. The trim removed 6 bases at V and 0 bases at J, leaving 9 bases unmatched. The CDR3 is 17 amino acids. Germline V lookup: CDR1 MNHEY, CDR2 SVGEGT. CDR3 nucleotide sequence: TGTGCCAGCAGCTTTCGAGCGGGGGTAACGAACACCGGGGAGCTGTTTTTT. As protein: CASSFRAGVTNTGELFF.

The chain combines TRBV19 with TRBJ2-1; possible D gene TRBD2, 6 bases. CDR3 length: 18 amino acids. Germline CDR1 is LNHDA and CDR2 is SQIVND (reference sequence). V dropped 8 bases and J dropped 8 bases, with 31 bases sitting between them. The CDR3 DNA reads TGTGCCAGTTTTCCCCGTCCGGGGGAGAGGGCACACACCTATGAGCAGTTCTTC. Protein: CASFPRPGERAHTYEQFF.

The gene calls are TRBV5-4 and TRBJ1-4; 7 bases are a match to TRBD1. J was trimmed by 2 bases and V by 0 bases; bases with no gene match: 1. Per the germline V gene, CDR1 is SGHNT and CDR2 is YYREEE (reference sequence). This CDR3 comprises 15 residues. CDR3 coding DNA: TGTGCCAGCAGCTTGGAACAGGGGACTAATGAAAAACTGTTTTTT. It yields the protein CASSLEQGTNEKLFF.

This rearrangement joins TRBV7-6 to TRBJ2-2; 8 positions match TRBD2. Germline V gene lookup returns CDR1 SGHVS and CDR2 FNYEAQ. The CDR3 totals 16 residues. V shed 5 bases and J 7 bases; nucleotides not matched to a gene: 12. The CDR3 here is CASSPRTGGARGELFF. The CDR3 region has the DNA TGTGCCAGCAGCCCCAGGACGGGGGGGGCCCGCGGGGAGCTGTTTTTT.

The chain employs TRBV30 and TRBJ2-3; 7 bases map to TRBD2. V lost 0 bases to trimming and J lost 4 bases; unmatched junction nucleotides: 4. CDR1 is GTSNPN, CDR2 SVGIG, per germline (reference sequence). CDR3 length equals 14 residues. Here the CDR3 reads CAWSVQGGADTQYF. The DNA of the CDR3 is TGTGCCTGGAGTGTTCAGGGAGGGGCAGATACGCAGTATTTT.

The genes are TRBV10-3 and TRBJ1-3; 7 positions agree with TRBD1. This CDR3 contains 15 residues. V dropped 3 bases and J dropped 4; count of bases not matched to a gene: 6. The V gene's germline CDR1 is ENHRY and CDR2 SYGVKD. The CDR3 nucleotides are TGTGCCATCAGTGAACGGACAGGACTAGGAAACACCATATATTTT. This codes for CAISERTGLGNTIYF.

The V call is TRBV28, the J call TRBJ2-5, with 10 nucleotides matching TRBD1. Trimming at V came to 6 bases and at J to 5 bases, leaving 6 bases not matched to a gene. CDR1 and CDR2 from the germline V gene are MDHEN and SYDVKM. The CDR3 sequence is 14 residues long. The CDR3 nucleotides read TGTGCCAGCAGGATGACAGGGGGCGGGGAGACCCAGTACTTC. Its translation: CASRMTGGGETQYF.

The chain carries TRBV7-3 and TRBJ2-5; 7 bases agree with TRBD2. Germline CDR1 reads SGHTA; CDR2 reads FQGTGA. V shed 5 bases and J 5 bases; nucleotides not matched to a gene: 8. There are 14 residues in the CDR3. This chain's CDR3 is CASSPSTSRETQYF. The CDR3 bases are TGTGCCAGCAGCCCCTCGACTAGCAGGGAGACCCAGTACTTC.